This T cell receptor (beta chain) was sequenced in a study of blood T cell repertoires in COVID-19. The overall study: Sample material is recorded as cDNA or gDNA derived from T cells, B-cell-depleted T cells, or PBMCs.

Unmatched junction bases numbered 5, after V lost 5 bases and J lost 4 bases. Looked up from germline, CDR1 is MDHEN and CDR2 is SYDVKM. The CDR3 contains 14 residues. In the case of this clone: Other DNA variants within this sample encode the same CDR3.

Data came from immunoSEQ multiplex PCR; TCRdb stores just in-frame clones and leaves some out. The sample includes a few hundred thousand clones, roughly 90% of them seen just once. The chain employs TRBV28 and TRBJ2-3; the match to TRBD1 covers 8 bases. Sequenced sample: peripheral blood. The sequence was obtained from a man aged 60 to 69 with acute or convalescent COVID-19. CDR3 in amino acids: CASSTGQGSDTQYF. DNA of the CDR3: TGTGCCAGCAGTACCGGACAGGGCTCAGATACGCAGTATTTT.